A single sample is the source of the 17 T cell receptor beta chains below, sequenced in a study of shared T cell receptors in the human thymus (dated by TCRdb to the early 2020s). The library was built by means of the immunoSEQ multiplex PCR assay. TCRdb retrieved this table from immuneACCESS and kept in-frame rearrangements only. Not all clones are present; in checked studies, unresolved V genes account for under half, and no reason is known for the remainder. The sample profile shows 600,000 to 900,000 clones; 75% to 90% of them were found once. Under 0.012% of the sample is taken by the ten largest. The same data also went into a second study, on human thymus T cells.

Input material: thymocytes. These receptors all come from a girl less than two years old with a congenital heart defect. Donor details come from another sample of the same person, matched by shared clones.

The chain joins TRBV28 to TRBJ1-4, with TRBD1 as a possible D gene (5 bases). V lost 3 bases and J 8 bases, leaving 19 bases between the germline ends. CDR3 length: 16 amino acids. Germline lookup yields CDR1 MDHEN and CDR2 SYDVKM. The CDR3 sequence: CASSFGLRGSREKLFF. In DNA form, the CDR3 reads TGTGCCAGCAGTTTCGGTCTGCGGGGGTCTAGGGAAAAACTGTTTTTT.

This chain joins TRBV6-1 and TRBJ1-2, with 8 bases matching TRBD1. The V gene end was trimmed by 5 bases and the J gene end by 8 bases; junction bases not matched to a gene: 7. Per germline, CDR1 MNHNS and CDR2 SASEGT. This CDR3 spans 13 amino acids. The CDR3 bases are TGTGCCAGCAGTTCCTTACAGGGGGAAGGCTACACCTTC. Translation: CASSSLQGEGYTF.

The rearrangement uses TRBV5-6 and TRBJ2-1; D might be TRBD1 (5 bases). This CDR3 is 14 amino acids long. Germline V lookup: CDR1 SGHDT, CDR2 YYEEEE. The V end was cut by 2 bases, the J end by 7 bases, with 13 bases between. Here the CDR3 reads CASSFHPTENEQFF. Written as DNA, the CDR3 is TGTGCCAGCAGCTTCCACCCGACAGAGAATGAGCAGTTCTTC.

The chain's CDR3 is CASSTTGPHYGYTF. The CDR3 coding sequence is TGTGCCAGCAGCACAACAGGTCCCCACTATGGCTACACCTTC. The chain is built from TRBV7-9 and TRBJ1-2; perhaps TRBD1 as D (5 bases). CDR3 size: 14 residues. Germline V gives CDR1 SEHNR, CDR2 FQNEAQ (reference sequence). Trimming took 5 bases from V and 3 from J, leaving 13 bases between them.

The rearrangement uses TRBV11-2 and TRBJ1-5; D is ambiguous. The V gene lost 3 bases and the J gene lost 3 bases, with 12 bases spanning the gap. In germline, CDR1 is SGHAT, CDR2 FQNNGV. CDR3 length: 15 residues. CDR3 DNA sequence: TGTGCCAGCAGCTTTGGTGCGGGAGCCAATCAGCCCCAGCATTTT. Translated: CASSFGAGANQPQHF.

This clone was detected only a few times. This chain connects TRBV4-1 to TRBJ2-3; 7 nucleotides line up with TRBD2. V dropped 2 bases and J dropped 1; count of bases not matched to a gene: 18. CDR1 and CDR2 from the germline V gene are MGHRA and YSYEKL. The CDR3 is 20 residues long. CDR3 region: CASSQPLHFPSGGGTDTQYF. The CDR3 DNA reads TGCGCCAGCAGCCAACCTCTACACTTCCCTAGCGGAGGGGGCACAGATACGCAGTATTTT.

V gene TRBV6-5 combines with J gene TRBJ1-1, with D tentatively TRBD1 (6 bases). The germline V and J ends were trimmed by 5 bases and 1 base, with 11 bases remaining between them. Germline V gives CDR1 MNHEY, CDR2 SVGAGI. There are 14 residues in the CDR3. The DNA of the CDR3 is TGTGCCAGCAGTGAACAGACAGGGAACACTGAAGCTTTCTTT. This codes for CASSEQTGNTEAFF.

The chain carries TRBV7-4 and TRBJ1-2; TRBD1 matches 10 bases. The length of the CDR3 is 16 residues. CDR1 is SGHVT and CDR2 is SQSDAQ in the germline V gene. The junction had 15 bases not matched to a gene; V was cut back by 6 bases and J by 8 bases. The CDR3 DNA reads TGTGCCAGCAGATCACCGGGACAGGGGTTATTTCGAGGCTACACCTTC. It translates to CASRSPGQGLFRGYTF. Using reference TRBV7-4 and TRBJ1-2 for the parts outside the CDR3, the full variable domain is GAGVSQSPRYKVAKRGRDVALRCDSISGHVTLYWYRQTLGQGSEVLTYSQSDAQRDKSGRPSGRFSAERPERSVSTLKIQRTEQGDSAVYLCASRSPGQGLFRGYTFGSGTRLTVV.

The rearrangement links TRBV9 to TRBJ2-6; a weak D match, TRBD1 (5 bases). Germline CDR1 and CDR2: SGDLS and YYNGEE. The CDR3 length is 16 residues. V gave up 2 bases and J gave up 0 bases, with 9 bases separating them. In DNA form, the CDR3 reads TGTGCCAGCAGCGTGCCAGGGAACTCTGGGGCCAACGTCCTGACTTTC. It is translated as CASSVPGNSGANVLTF.

The chain carries TRBV7-9 and TRBJ1-2; 9 bases line up with TRBD1. Germline V CDR1 and CDR2: SEHNR, FQNEAQ (reference sequence). J was trimmed by 6 bases and V by 0 bases; bases with no gene match: 8. This CDR3 region has 16 residues. The CDR3 bases are TGTGCCAGCAGCTTAGCCCCCGGGACAGGGAGTAATGGCTACACCTTC. This codes for CASSLAPGTGSNGYTF.

On this clone itself: At one boundary the junction diverges from the germline segment, which might be a read error. The chain carries TRBV7-9 and TRBJ2-7, with TRBD1 matching 8 bases. The CDR3 is made up of 15 amino acids. CDR1 is SEHNR and CDR2 is FQNEAQ in the germline V gene (reference sequence). The DNA for the CDR3 is TGTGCCAGCAGCTTAGGTCCGGTGGACTACCGGGACAGGAGCTTC. Its protein is CASSLGPVDYRDRSF. Variable domain in full (rest from reference TRBV7-9 and TRBJ2-7): DTGVSQNPRHKITKRGQNVTFRCDPISEHNRLYWYRQTLGQGPEFLTYFQNEAQLEKSRLLSDRFSAERPKGSFSTLEIQRTEQGDSAMYLCASSLGPVDYRDRSFGPGTRLTVT.

The CDR3: CASSQEWRAPYEQYF. CDR3 in DNA: TGCGCCAGCAGCCAAGAGTGGCGGGCCCCCTACGAGCAGTACTTC. This chain connects TRBV4-1 to TRBJ2-7, with TRBD2 as a possible D gene (5 bases). In germline, CDR1 is MGHRA, CDR2 YSYEKL. V lost 0 bases and J 2 bases, leaving 11 bases between the germline ends. The CDR3 consists of 15 residues.

This sequence joins TRBV27 and TRBJ2-3; 13 nucleotides agree with TRBD2. Germline CDR1 is MNHEY and CDR2 is SMNVEV (reference sequence). There are 17 residues in the CDR3. V shed 5 bases, J shed 2 bases, and the junction held 7 bases outside the gene matches. The CDR3 bases are TGTGCCAGCAGTCTGACTAGCGGGGGGCCCTACACAGATACGCAGTATTTT. Translating it yields CASSLTSGGPYTDTQYF.

The chain links TRBV11-2 to TRBJ1-2; 8 bases are shared with TRBD1. Trimming at V came to 0 bases and at J to 3 bases, leaving 18 bases not matched to a gene. The CDR3 length is 20 residues. Looked up from germline, CDR1 is SGHAT and CDR2 is FQNNGV. The CDR3 nucleotides are TGTGCCAGCAGCTTAGATTGTCCAGGGGGCGTTCTAATGGAACACTATGGCTACACCTTC. Protein sequence: CASSLDCPGGVLMEHYGYTF.

The genes are TRBV9 and TRBJ2-6; tentatively, D is TRBD1 (6 bases). Germline values: CDR1 SGDLS, CDR2 YYNGEE. This CDR3 is built from 18 residues. V dropped 0 bases and J dropped 1 base, with 14 bases sitting between them. The CDR3 sequence: CASSVAARGTSGANVLTF. The CDR3 DNA follows: TGTGCCAGCAGCGTAGCGGCCAGGGGAACTTCTGGGGCCAACGTCCTGACTTTC.

The CDR3 DNA reads TGTGCCAGCAGTTACCCGGGGACACCTATGACTGAAGCTTTCTTT. As protein: CASSYPGTPMTEAFF. The chain links TRBV6-5 to TRBJ1-1; a possible D gene is TRBD1 (6 bases). Germline assignment: CDR1 MNHEY and CDR2 SVGAGI. The CDR3 totals 15 residues. Trimming shortened V by 2 bases and J by 5 bases, and 15 bases separated the two germline ends.

The rearrangement joins TRBV28 to TRBJ1-1; TRBD1 matches at 7 bases. The V gene's germline CDR1 is MDHEN and CDR2 SYDVKM. Germline trimming cut 6 bases from V and 7 bases from J; bases unmatched to any gene: 8. The CDR3 totals 13 residues. The CDR3: CASRNRGTNEAFF. The DNA for the CDR3 is TGTGCCAGCAGAAACAGGGGTACCAATGAAGCTTTCTTT.